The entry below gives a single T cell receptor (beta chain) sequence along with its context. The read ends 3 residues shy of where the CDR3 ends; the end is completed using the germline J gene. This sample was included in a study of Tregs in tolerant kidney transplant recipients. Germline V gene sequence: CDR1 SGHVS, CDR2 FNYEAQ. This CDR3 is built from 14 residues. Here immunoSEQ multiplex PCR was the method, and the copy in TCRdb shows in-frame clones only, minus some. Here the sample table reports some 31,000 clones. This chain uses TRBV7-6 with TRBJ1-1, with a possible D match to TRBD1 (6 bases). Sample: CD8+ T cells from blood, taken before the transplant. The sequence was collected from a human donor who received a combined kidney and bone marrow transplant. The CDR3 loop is CASSLTRGGSEAFF. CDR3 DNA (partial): TGTGCCAGCAGCTTAACTAGGGGGGGGTCCGAA.